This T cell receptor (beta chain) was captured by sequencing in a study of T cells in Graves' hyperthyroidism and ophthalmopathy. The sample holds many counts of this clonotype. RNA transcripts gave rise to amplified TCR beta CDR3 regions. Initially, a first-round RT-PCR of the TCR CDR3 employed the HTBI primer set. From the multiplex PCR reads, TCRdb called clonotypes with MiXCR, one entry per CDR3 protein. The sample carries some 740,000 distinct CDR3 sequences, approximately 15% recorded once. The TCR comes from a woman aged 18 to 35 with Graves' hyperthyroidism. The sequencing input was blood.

Here the CDR3 DNA reads TGCAGCGTTCAGACGGGGAACACTGAAGCTTTCTTT. It translates to CSVQTGNTEAFF. The chain joins TRBV29-1 to TRBJ1-1; no reliable D call. The V end lost 5 bases, the J end lost 1 base, and 8 bases lay between the germline ends. The CDR3 contains 12 residues. Germline loops: CDR1 SQVTM, CDR2 ANQGSEA. Filled out from reference TRBV29-1 and TRBJ1-1, the complete variable domain reads SAVISQKPSRDICQRGTSLTIQCQVDSQVTMMFWYRQQPGQSLTLIATANQGSEATYESGFVIDKFPISRPNLTFSTLTVSNMSPEDSSIYLCSVQTGNTEAFFGQGTRLTVV.